Here is one T cell receptor (beta chain) with its context. The antigen remains unidentified. This entry belongs to a study of T cell responses to AZD1222 COVID-19 vaccine. Study-wide points: The donors showed a predominance of white British ancestry and of females, with possible underestimation of clonal diversity. Reports indicate that nearly half of spike-specific TCRs are directed at unmutated variant regions. Spike-spanning, vaccine-associated CD4 TCRs were dominant at 160-218 and 743-854.

Sequencing used immunoSEQ multiplex PCR; TCRdb keeps in-frame clones, though not all of them. The table lists 140,000 to 150,000 clones, around nine tenths of them singletons. V lost 5 bases, J lost 11 bases, and 24 bases lay in between. In germline, CDR1 is SGHNT, CDR2 YENEEA. The CDR3 has 15 residues. This clonotype was sampled from an adult who received the AZD1222 COVID-19 vaccine. This specimen was peripheral blood, taken 28 days after the second AZD1222 dose. The chain has TRBV11-3 and TRBJ1-2; D gene unclear. The CDR3 loop reads CASSRSYEPPDHYTF. In DNA, the CDR3 is TGTGCCAGCAGCCGATCTTATGAACCACCCGACCATTACACCTTC.